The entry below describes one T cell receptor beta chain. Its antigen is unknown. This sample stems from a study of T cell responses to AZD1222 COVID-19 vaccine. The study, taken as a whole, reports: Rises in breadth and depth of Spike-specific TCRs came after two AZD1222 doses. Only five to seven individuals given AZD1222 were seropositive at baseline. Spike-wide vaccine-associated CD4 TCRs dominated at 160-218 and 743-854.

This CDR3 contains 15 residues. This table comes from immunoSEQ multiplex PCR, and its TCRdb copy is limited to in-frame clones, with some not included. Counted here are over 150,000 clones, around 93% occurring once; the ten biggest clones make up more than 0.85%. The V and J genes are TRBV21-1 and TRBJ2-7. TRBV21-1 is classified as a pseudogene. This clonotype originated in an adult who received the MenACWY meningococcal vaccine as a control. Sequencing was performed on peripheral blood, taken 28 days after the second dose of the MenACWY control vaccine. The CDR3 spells CASSKVGTPSYEQYF. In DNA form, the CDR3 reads TGTGCCAGCAGCAAAGTAGGGACCCCCTCCTACGAGCAGTACTTC.